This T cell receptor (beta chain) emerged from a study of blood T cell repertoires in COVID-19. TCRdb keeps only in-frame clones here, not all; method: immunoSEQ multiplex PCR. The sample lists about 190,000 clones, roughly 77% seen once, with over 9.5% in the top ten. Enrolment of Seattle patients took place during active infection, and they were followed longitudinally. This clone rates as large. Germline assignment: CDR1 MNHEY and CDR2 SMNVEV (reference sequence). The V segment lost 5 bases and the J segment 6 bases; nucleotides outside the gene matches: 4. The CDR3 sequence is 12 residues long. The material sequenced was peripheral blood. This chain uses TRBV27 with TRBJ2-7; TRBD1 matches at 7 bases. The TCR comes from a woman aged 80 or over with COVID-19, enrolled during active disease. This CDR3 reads CASSITGAEQYF. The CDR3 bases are TGTGCCAGCAGTATCACAGGGGCCGAGCAGTACTTC.